This T cell receptor (beta chain) comes out of a study of monozygotic twins with inflammatory bowel disease (dated by TCRdb to the late 2010s). Background on the whole study: In total, around 30 monozygotic twin pairs made up the full study: 19 Danish pairs, all IBD-discordant, plus nine German pairs, of which four were IBD-concordant and five were IBD-discordant. The search for disease-associated traits relied mainly on comparing IBD patients with their genetically identical healthy co-twins within discordant pairs. Each individual had, on average, about 151 000 unique TCRalpha sequences and 181 000 unique TCRbeta sequences available for analysis. Beyond this particular receptor, the publication reports: Compared with healthy twins, IBD patients had fewer clonotypes in common with other individuals, a difference most pronounced in patients showing signs of disease activity. The results gave no support for a single strong signal or clonotype linked to IBD. Distinction between different T cell subtypes could not be achieved in the analysis. Repertoire similarity did not differ between concordant and discordant twins, which could be due to limited statistical power. Because patients received different immunosuppressive treatments, the repertoires may have picked up extra background noise and variability between individuals. Measured by the inverse Simpson index, TCRbeta repertoire diversity was lower in IBD patients than in their healthy co-twins.

Libraries were constructed by 5' RACE. The input for every TCR library was around 3.5 ug of total RNA. cDNA was synthesized with SMARTScribe reverse transcriptase in eight separate reactions per sample. During cDNA synthesis, template switching introduced unique molecular identifiers that contained a 6-nucleotide sample barcode. Amplification of TCRalpha and TCRbeta cDNA involved two nested PCRs of approximately 16 and 9 cycles, and each PCR was followed by bead purification. Before amplification, the cDNA was both treated with uracil DNA-glycosylase and purified with the QIAquick PCR purification kit. The second PCR added Illumina TruSeq-compatible adapters along with sample-specific barcodes. TapeStation and Qubit were used to check library quality and concentration, and 4 to 6.5 ng of each library went into the pool. Sequencing of the pooled libraries was done on an Illumina HiSeq2500 single-index Rapid Run using custom sequencing primers and 2 x 100 bp reads. For the original study's pipeline: MiGEC version 1.2.6 was used for UMI-based consensus assembly to correct PCR and sequencing errors. V(D)J alignment, clonotype assembly and CDR3 extraction were performed with MiXCR version 2.1.1. To normalise gene usage, clonotype sharing and MAIT/NKT TCR abundance, the top 1000, 10 000 and 20 000 clonotypes in each sample were analysed. After downsampling to 27 000 UMIs, diversity was calculated as the inverse Simpson index using the vegan R package. Paired Mann-Whitney U tests were applied to discordant twin pairs, and Benjamini-Hochberg correction was used for multiple testing. Each entry corresponds to one CDR3 protein sequence from reads that TCRdb reprocessed, and DNA is not given. The V and J calls were not made by the authors but by TCRdb's processing. The sample has approximately 300,000 distinct CDR3 sequences on record. Clones ranked in the top ten supply roughly 5.2% of the sample.

An approximately 2.5 ml peripheral blood sample was drawn into PAXgene tubes per donor and stored at -80°C. Total RNA was isolated from whole blood with the PAXgene blood miRNA kit on an automated QIAcube, without T cell sorting. Peripheral blood from monozygotic twin pairs, either concordant or discordant for inflammatory bowel disease, underwent deep TCRalpha and TCRbeta repertoire profiling that used unique molecular barcoding. For every twin pair, smoking habits were documented, and each individual was categorised as a current, former or never smoker. Its CDR3 holds 11 amino acids, cysteine through phenylalanine. No DNA accompanies this entry. Based on the germline V gene, the CDR1 and CDR2 sequences are MGHDK and SYGVNS. Points on this clonotype: What antigen it recognizes has not been identified.

The sequenced sample was blood. Recombination linked TRBV25-1 to TRBJ2-3; the D gene TCRdb calls, TRBD1, cannot be checked with no DNA. The source is a human donor with ulcerative colitis or Crohn's disease, or a healthy co-twin of an affected twin (not recorded which). The CDR3 reads as follows: CASSTGATQYF.